This T cell receptor beta chain was profiled in a study of T cells in Graves' hyperthyroidism and ophthalmopathy. The wider study: The initial diagnosis was the point when peripheral blood was collected, ahead of any treatment.

Template material for amplifying TCR beta CDR3 regions consisted of RNA transcripts. Carried out on the TCR CDR3, a first-round RT-PCR used the HTBI primer set. Each CDR3 protein is one row after TCRdb ran MiXCR on the multiplex PCR reads. This sample carries about 100,000 distinct CDR3 sequences, approximately 15% of them seen once, and the ten largest clones take roughly 40%. This clonotype was counted ten times or more. The CDR3 runs 19 residues. Looked up from germline, CDR1 is MNHNS and CDR2 is SASEGT. V was shortened by 5 bases and J by 2 bases, with 27 bases between the two germline ends. The authors deemed Graves' hyperthyroidism stable absent ophthalmopathy progression within 18 months. Patients aged 18 to 65 had newly diagnosed hyperthyroidism lasting under 2 months. Patients having uncontrolled infection, another autoimmune disease, pregnancy or lactation were not included.

The chain links TRBV6-1 to TRBJ2-5; D perhaps matches TRBD2 (6 bases). The sample comprised blood. This TCR was sampled from a woman between 45 and 60 years old with Graves' hyperthyroidism. The CDR3 region is CASSFRRANWSARQETQYF. The CDR3 nucleotides are TGTGCCAGCAGTTTCAGGAGGGCGAATTGGTCGGCAAGACAAGAGACCCAGTACTTC.